This entry describes one T cell receptor beta chain. The entry originates in a study of OX40 agonist ivuxolimab in advanced cancers. The repertoire was sequenced with immunoSEQ multiplex PCR; TCRdb's copy has only in-frame clones and lacks some. The sample lists fewer than 50,000 clones; roughly 92% were seen once. The CDR3 loop spans 13 amino acids. Germline CDR1 is LNHDA and CDR2 is SQIVND (reference sequence). V was shortened by 6 bases and J by 1 base, with 10 bases between the two germline ends. Sequenced material: CD4+ or CD8+ T cells sorted from blood, taken in a trial of the OX40 agonist ivuxolimab. The TCR sequence derives from an adult with an advanced solid tumor such as melanoma, head and neck, liver or kidney cancer. The chain carries TRBV19 and TRBJ2-7, with D tentatively TRBD1 or TRBD2 (5 bases each). The CDR3 nucleotides read TGTGCCAGTAGCGAGGGGTCTTCCTACGAGCAGTACTTC. Translating gives CASSEGSSYEQYF.